The rows below give T cell receptor beta chains drawn from one sample of a study of blood T cell repertoires in COVID-19. Clones were read by immunoSEQ multiplex PCR, and TCRdb kept only the in-frame ones, dropping some. The table records 140,000 or so clones, about 88% of them present only once. The sample was peripheral blood. The receptors shown here come from a human donor in a cohort sampled during active COVID-19. Both conserved end residues are part of each CDR3. A D gene is named only where the DNA matches it firmly. Size is omitted from some rows. Given values are once, few, many or a class for expanded clones.

j_gene,v_gene,d_gene,len,abundance,CDR3nt,CDR3aa
TRBJ2-7,TRBV29-1,NA,14,NA,TGCAGCGTCACCAACCTAGGAGCATCCTACGAGCAGTACTTC,CSVTNLGASYEQYF
TRBJ1-4,TRBV6-5,TRBD1,13,NA,TGTGCCAGCGCGCGGGACAGCAATGAAAAACTGTTTTTT,CASARDSNEKLFF
TRBJ1-1,TRBV29-1,NA,12,few,TGCAGCGTTGACAGGGATGGCGGCACAGCTTTCTTT,CSVDRDGGTAFF
TRBJ2-1,TRBV15,NA,13,NA,TGTGCCACCAGCGAGGGGGGGCATCCTGAGCAGTTCTTC,CATSEGGHPEQFF
TRBJ1-3,TRBV14,NA,16,NA,TGTGCCAGCAGCCTCCACCAGGGGAGCTCTGGAAACACCATATATTTT,CASSLHQGSSGNTIYF
TRBJ1-2,TRBV25-1,TRBD1,14,once,TGTGCCAGCAGTAAACAGGGGGCGGACTATGGCTACACCTTC,CASSKQGADYGYTF
TRBJ1-5,TRBV12-3/TRBV12-4,NA,13,NA,TGTGCCAGCAGTTTAGGCAGAAATCAGCCCCAGCATTTT,CASSLGRNQPQHF
TRBJ1-2,TRBV7-9,TRBD1,16,medium-sized,TGTGCCAGCAGCCTCCAAGAGACAGGGGTCGGTAAAGGCTACACCTTC,CASSLQETGVGKGYTF
TRBJ1-4,TRBV25-1,NA,14,NA,TGTGCCAGCAGTGACAGGAATATGAAGGAAAAACTGTTTTTT,CASSDRNMKEKLFF
TRBJ2-7,TRBV27,TRBD2,14,NA,TGTGCCAGCAGTTCCGGACTAGCGTCCCACGAGCAGTACTTC,CASSSGLASHEQYF
TRBJ1-3,TRBV5-1,TRBD1,14,many,TGCGCCAGCAGCTCCTCGACAGGGGGAAACACCATATATTTT,CASSSSTGGNTIYF
TRBJ1-1,TRBV27,NA,15,NA,TGTGCCAGCAGTAACTTGGACAGAGGGAACACTGAAGCTTTCTTT,CASSNLDRGNTEAFF
TRBJ1-5,TRBV10-3,NA,14,NA,TGTGCCATCAGTGAGGCAGGGGGCAATCAGCCCCAGCATTTT,CAISEAGGNQPQHF
TRBJ2-2,TRBV27,TRBD2,14,NA,TGTGCCAGCAGGGCGGGGGGAGGCACCGGGGAGCTGTTTTTT,CASRAGGGTGELFF
TRBJ2-1,TRBV19,TRBD2,17,NA,TGTGCCAGTAGCACGAGAGCGGGAGGGCCTTCCTACAATGAGCAGTTCTTC,CASSTRAGGPSYNEQFF
TRBJ2-2,TRBV9,TRBD2,15,once,TGTGCCAGCAGCGTAGCCCCTACTAGCGACGGGGAGCTGTTTTTT,CASSVAPTSDGELFF
TRBJ2-7,TRBV4-1,TRBD2,15,NA,TGCGCCAGCAGCCAAGAAGCACTAGCGGCCTACGAGCAGTACTTC,CASSQEALAAYEQYF
TRBJ2-1,TRBV4-1,NA,15,NA,TGCGCCAGCAGCCGTACACGGAGCTCCTACAATGAGCAGTTCTTC,CASSRTRSSYNEQFF
TRBJ2-1,TRBV19,NA,13,NA,TGTGCCAGTAGCGGGAGTAATTCCAATGAGCAGTTCTTC,CASSGSNSNEQFF
TRBJ1-5,TRBV6-1,NA,13,NA,TGTGCCAGCAGTGACAGGGTAGGACAGCCCCAGCATTTT,CASSDRVGQPQHF
TRBJ2-6,TRBV19,TRBD1,18,NA,TGTGCCAGTAGTTGTGACAGGGAATTCGTCTCTGGGGCCAACGTCCTGACTTTC,CASSCDREFVSGANVLTF
TRBJ2-7,TRBV6-5,NA,13,NA,TGTGCCAGCAGGGACGGGAGCTCCTACGAGCAGTACTTC,CASRDGSSYEQYF
TRBJ2-5,TRBV7-3,TRBD2,14,NA,TGTGCCAGCAGCCTCAGCGGGGGGTTAGGGCCCCAGTACTTC,CASSLSGGLGPQYF
TRBJ1-6,TRBV5-1,TRBD1,16,NA,TGCGCCAGCACCGTTGGGGGACAGGGGGGTAATTCACCCCTCCACTTT,CASTVGGQGGNSPLHF
TRBJ1-5,TRBV28,NA,14,NA,TGTGCCAGCAGTTTGCAGGGGTCCGGTCAGCCCCAGCATTTT,CASSLQGSGQPQHF
TRBJ2-1,TRBV12-3/TRBV12-4,NA,13,NA,TGTGCCAGCAGTTTTGTGCAGGACAATGAGCAGTTCTTC,CASSFVQDNEQFF
TRBJ2-7,TRBV10-3,TRBD2,13,NA,TGTGCCATCAGAGGGACTAGCGGGGGCGAGCAGTACTTC,CAIRGTSGGEQYF
TRBJ1-2,TRBV27,NA,13,once,TGTGCCAGCGGCCAGGGGCGCGGCTATGGCTACACCTTC,CASGQGRGYGYTF
TRBJ2-7,TRBV28,NA,13,NA,TGTGCCAGCAGCCAAGACAGCCCCTACGAGCAGTACTTC,CASSQDSPYEQYF
TRBJ1-2,TRBV6-6,TRBD1,15,NA,TGTGCCAGCAGTTACGTCGACAGGGGGCACGGTGGCTACACCTTC,CASSYVDRGHGGYTF
TRBJ2-7,TRBV5-6,NA,17,NA,TGTGCCAGCAGCATTGGGGGGCCCATGGCGGGGGCCTACGAGCAGTACTTC,CASSIGGPMAGAYEQYF
TRBJ2-3,TRBV20-1,NA,11,NA,TGCAGTGCTAGAGGCAGTCCTACGCAGTATTTT,CSARGSPTQYF
TRBJ2-1,TRBV5-1,NA,14,NA,TGCGCCAGCAGCTTAGGGGGTGTCTACAATGAGCAGTTCTTC,CASSLGGVYNEQFF
TRBJ2-3,TRBV7-2,NA,16,NA,TGTGCCAGCAGCTCCAGGCGGACTTCTTTCACAGATACGCAGTATTTT,CASSSRRTSFTDTQYF
TRBJ2-1,TRBV7-3,NA,15,NA,TGTGCCAGCAAGGCGGGGTCGAGCTCCTACAATGAGCAGTTCTTC,CASKAGSSSYNEQFF
TRBJ2-7,TRBV5-4,NA,12,NA,TGTGCCAGCAGCTTGGACGGCTACGAGCAGTACTTC,CASSLDGYEQYF
TRBJ2-7,TRBV7-9,TRBD1,15,NA,TGTGCCAGCAGCTTAGTTGGGACAGGAGCCTACGAGCAGTACTTC,CASSLVGTGAYEQYF
TRBJ1-1,TRBV28,NA,17,NA,TGTGCCAGCAGTGTACCCCATTTCGGGGGGCCGAACACTGAAGCTTTCTTT,CASSVPHFGGPNTEAFF
TRBJ1-2,TRBV6-6,TRBD1,16,NA,TGTGCCAGCAGTGGCCTCACAGGGGACCGGAACTATGGCTACACCTTC,CASSGLTGDRNYGYTF
TRBJ2-7,TRBV18,TRBD1,14,NA,TGTGCCAGCTCACCTGACAGGGGCGTTTACGAGCAGTACTTC,CASSPDRGVYEQYF